These T cell receptor beta chains were read from a single sample in a study of CD4 T cells in relation to SARS-CoV-2 and coronaviruses. Profiled with immunoSEQ multiplex PCR; TCRdb holds only in-frame clones, not every one. The repertoire includes 29,000 or so clones, around 84% of them detected once, and 20% sits in the top ten. No antigen is known for these receptors. The sample was CD4+ T cells from PBMCs, cultured in vitro. The receptors come from a human donor in good health. Both conserved end residues are part of each CDR3. The D gene is left open where the match is weak. Some rows have no size entry. The others give once, few or many, or a class for an expanded clone.

V,length,size,J,D,DNA,CDR3
TRBV7-2,15,-,TRBJ1-2,-,TGTGCCAGCAGCTTAAGGCCAGGGGAGGTAGGAGGCTACACCTTC,CASSLRPGEVGGYTF
TRBV3-1/TRBV3-2,16,-,TRBJ2-1,TRBD2,TGTGCCAGCAGCCAAGATACGGGAGGGGGGGGCAATGAGCAGTTCTTC,CASSQDTGGGGNEQFF
TRBV7-2,15,-,TRBJ2-5,-,TGTGCCAGTGTGCGCGCGGGACACGAGAAAGAGACCCAGTACTTC,CASVRAGHEKETQYF
TRBV18,14,-,TRBJ2-7,-,TGTGCCAGCTCACCACTGGACAACTCCTACGAGCAGTACTTC,CASSPLDNSYEQYF
TRBV7-8,15,-,TRBJ1-5,-,TGTGCCAGCAGCCCCTTCAGACGGCGCAATCAGCCCCAGCATTTT,CASSPFRRRNQPQHF
TRBV6-5,13,-,TRBJ2-7,-,TGTGCCAGCACCGGCGGTAGCTCCTACGAGCAGTACTTC,CASTGGSSYEQYF
TRBV3-1/TRBV3-2,17,-,TRBJ2-2,-,TGTGCCAGCAGCCGCGGCTGGGGGGGGGCGCGGACCGGGGAGCTGTTTTTT,CASSRGWGGARTGELFF
TRBV30,15,-,TRBJ1-3,-,TGTGCCTGGAGTGCAGCGGGGGTATCCGGAAACACCATATATTTT,CAWSAAGVSGNTIYF
TRBV7-7,16,few,TRBJ2-7,-,TGTGCTAGCACCCCTCGCGATTACACCGGAGCCCACGAGCAGTACTTC,CASTPRDYTGAHEQYF
TRBV19,15,-,TRBJ1-6,-,TGTGCCAGTAGCCCCGTGGCAGCTGATAATTCACCCCTCCACTTT,CASSPVAADNSPLHF